This entry lists 8 T cell receptor beta chains sequenced from one sample in a study of CD8+CD57+ T cells in acquired aplastic anemia. Using genomic DNA as the template, TCR beta VDJ and CDR3 profiling was carried out. TCRdb called the reads again in MiXCR, with one record for every CDR3 protein. The sample lists approximately 380,000 distinct CDR3 sequences, around 68% seen once, with 4% in the top ten. The sequenced material came from sorted CD4+, CD8+, or CD8+CD57+ T cells (not recorded which) from PBMCs. The receptors come from a human donor in good health, serving as a control.

This clonotype was seen ten or more times. The CDR3 sequence: CSASGGSYNEQFF. The DNA for the CDR3 is TGCAGTGCTAGCGGGGGTTCATACAATGAGCAGTTCTTC. V usage is TRBV20-1 and J usage is TRBJ2-1; a weak D match, TRBD2 (6 bases). Germline-derived CDR1 and CDR2 are DFQATT and SNEGSKA (reference sequence). Between the trimmed V and J ends, which lost 3 bases and 4 bases, there was a span of 10 bases. This CDR3 has 13 amino acids.

The chain combines TRBV7-6 with TRBJ2-1; 9 bases are shared with TRBD2. Trimming at V came to 5 bases and at J to 4 bases, leaving 12 bases not matched to a gene. Germline V lookup: CDR1 SGHVS, CDR2 FNYEAQ. The CDR3 consists of 17 residues. The CDR3 reads CASSHETGTSSYNEQFF. The CDR3 bases are TGTGCCAGCAGCCACGAAACCGGGACTAGCAGTTACAATGAGCAGTTCTTC.

This clonotype was picked up one time. No conserved phenylalanine or tryptophan ends this CDR3, so it is likely a read error. The limits of the CDR3 on the DNA are not certain, so only TCRdb's listed CDR3 is given. The chain carries TRBV9 and TRBJ1-2. Germline CDR1 SGDLS, CDR2 YYNGEE. The CDR3 spans 13 residues, counting both ends. CDR3: CASSRGRTEAYFV.

Here the CDR3 DNA reads TGTGCCAGCAGCGTAGCTACGGGGGAACCCCTCCACTTCTTT. Its translation: CASSVATGEPLHFF. This chain joins TRBV9 and TRBJ1-1, with D maybe TRBD1 (5 bases). The V gene's germline CDR1 is SGDLS and CDR2 YYNGEE. The CDR3 has 14 residues. The germline V and J ends were trimmed by 0 bases and 14 bases, with 20 bases remaining between them.

This clonotype has a single count. The V and J genes are TRBV9 and TRBJ2-5; D may correspond to TRBD1 or TRBD2 (5 bases each). Germline V gives CDR1 SGDLS, CDR2 YYNGEE. This CDR3 is built from 17 residues. V lost 5 bases, J lost 1 base, and 21 bases lay in between. In DNA, the CDR3 is TGTGCCAGCAGTTACTCGAGAGGGGCAGGCCTCCAAGAGACCCAGTACTTC. Translated: CASSYSRGAGLQETQYF.

This clonotype has a count of ten or more. This rearrangement joins TRBV6-6 to TRBJ2-7; 7 nucleotides align to TRBD1. The CDR3 has 13 amino acids. Per germline, CDR1 MNHNY and CDR2 SVGAGI (reference sequence). The V and J ends lost 5 bases and 7 bases, in that order; junction bases with no gene match: 8. The CDR3 is CASSRTGTEEQYF. DNA of the CDR3: TGTGCCAGCAGTCGCACCGGGACAGAAGAGCAGTACTTC.

This clonotype has at least ten counts. The chain is built from TRBV11-3 and TRBJ2-3, with D hard to call. The V gene lost 1 base and the J gene lost 0 bases, with 8 bases spanning the gap. The CDR3 covers 15 residues. CDR1 and CDR2 from the germline V gene are SGHNT and YENEEA. CDR3 coding DNA: TGTGCCAGCAGCTTAGGGACCATGAGCACAGATACGCAGTATTTT. This sequence encodes CASSLGTMSTDTQYF.

The chain is built from TRBV7-8 and TRBJ1-4; D possibly corresponds to TRBD1 (6 bases). Trimming took off 5 bases at V and 8 bases at J, with 12 bases between the two ends. Per germline, CDR1 SGHVS and CDR2 FQNEAQ. CDR3 length equals 13 residues. The CDR3 nucleotides read TGTGCCAGCAGCCCAGGGGTGGAGGAAAAACTGTTTTTT. Translating gives CASSPGVEEKLFF.